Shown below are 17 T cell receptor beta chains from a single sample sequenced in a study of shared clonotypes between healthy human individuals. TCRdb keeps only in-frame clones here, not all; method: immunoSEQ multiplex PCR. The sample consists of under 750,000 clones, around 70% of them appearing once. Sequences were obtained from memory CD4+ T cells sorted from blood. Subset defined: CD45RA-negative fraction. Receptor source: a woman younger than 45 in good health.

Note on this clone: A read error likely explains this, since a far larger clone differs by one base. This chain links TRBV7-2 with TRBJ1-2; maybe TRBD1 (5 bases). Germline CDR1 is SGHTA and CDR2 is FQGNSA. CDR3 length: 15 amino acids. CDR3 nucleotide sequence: TGTGCCAGCAGCTTGGGAGGGACTGTTTTCTATAGCTACACCTTC. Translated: CASSLGGTVFYSYTF. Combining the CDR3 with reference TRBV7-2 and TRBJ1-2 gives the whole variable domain GAGVSQSPSNKVTEKGKDVELRCDPISGHTALYWYRQSLGQGLEFLIYFQGNSAPDKSGLPSDRFSAERTGGSVSTLTIQRTQQEDSAVYLCASSLGGTVFYSYTFGSGTRLTVV.

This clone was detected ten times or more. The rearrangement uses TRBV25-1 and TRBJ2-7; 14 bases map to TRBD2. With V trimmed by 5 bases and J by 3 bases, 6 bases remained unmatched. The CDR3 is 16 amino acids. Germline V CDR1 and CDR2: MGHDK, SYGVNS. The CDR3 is CASSPTSGRGRYEQYF. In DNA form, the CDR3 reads TGTGCCAGCAGTCCGACTAGCGGGAGGGGGCGCTACGAGCAGTACTTC.

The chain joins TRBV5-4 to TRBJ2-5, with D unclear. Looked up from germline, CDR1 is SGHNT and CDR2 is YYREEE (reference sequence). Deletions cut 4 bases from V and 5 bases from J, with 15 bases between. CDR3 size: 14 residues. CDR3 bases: TGTGCCAGCAGCCAAGATAGGGCAACGGAGACCCAGTACTTC. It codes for CASSQDRATETQYF. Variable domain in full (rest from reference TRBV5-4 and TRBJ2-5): ETGVTQSPTHLIKTRGQQVTLRCSSQSGHNTVSWYQQALGQGPQFIFQYYREEENGRGNFPPRFSGLQFPNYSSELNVNALELDDSALYLCASSQDRATETQYFGPGTRLLVL.

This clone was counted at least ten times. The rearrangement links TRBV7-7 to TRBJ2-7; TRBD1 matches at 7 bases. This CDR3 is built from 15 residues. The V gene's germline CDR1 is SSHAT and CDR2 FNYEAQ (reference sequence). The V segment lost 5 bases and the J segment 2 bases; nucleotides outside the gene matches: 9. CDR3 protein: CASSPGTDPAYEQYF. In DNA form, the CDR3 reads TGTGCCAGCAGCCCCGGGACAGATCCTGCCTACGAGCAGTACTTC.

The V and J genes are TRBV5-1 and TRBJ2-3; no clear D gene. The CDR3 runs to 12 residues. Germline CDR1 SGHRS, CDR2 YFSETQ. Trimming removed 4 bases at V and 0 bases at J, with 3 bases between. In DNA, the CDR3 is TGCGCCAGCAGCATTAGCACAGATACGCAGTATTTT. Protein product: CASSISTDTQYF.

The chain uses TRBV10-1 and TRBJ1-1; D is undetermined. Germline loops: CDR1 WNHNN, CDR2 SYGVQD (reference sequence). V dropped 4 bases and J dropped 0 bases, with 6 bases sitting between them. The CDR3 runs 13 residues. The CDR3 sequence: CASSGQMNTEAFF. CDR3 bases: TGCGCCAGCAGTGGGCAGATGAACACTGAAGCTTTCTTT.

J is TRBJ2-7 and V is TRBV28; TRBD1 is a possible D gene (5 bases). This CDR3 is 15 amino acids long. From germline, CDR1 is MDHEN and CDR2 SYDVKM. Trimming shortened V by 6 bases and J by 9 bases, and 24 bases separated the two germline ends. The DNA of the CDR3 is TGTGCCAGCAGCACGACCGGCCGGGCCGCAGGGTCGCAGTACTTC. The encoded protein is CASSTTGRAAGSQYF.

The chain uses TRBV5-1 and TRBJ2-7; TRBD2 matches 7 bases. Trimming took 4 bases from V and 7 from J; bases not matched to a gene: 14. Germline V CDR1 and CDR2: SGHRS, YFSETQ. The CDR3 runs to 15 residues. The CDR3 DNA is TGCGCCAGCAGCCGCCGCCGGCGGGAGTCGGAAGAGCAGTACTTC. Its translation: CASSRRRRESEEQYF.

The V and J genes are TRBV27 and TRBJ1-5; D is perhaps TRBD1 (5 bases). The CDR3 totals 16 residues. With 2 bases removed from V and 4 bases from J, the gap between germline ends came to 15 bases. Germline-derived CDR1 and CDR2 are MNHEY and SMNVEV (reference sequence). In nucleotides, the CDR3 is TGTGCCAGCAGTTTAGTTGGGCAGGGAGGGAATCAGCCCCAGCATTTT. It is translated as CASSLVGQGGNQPQHF.

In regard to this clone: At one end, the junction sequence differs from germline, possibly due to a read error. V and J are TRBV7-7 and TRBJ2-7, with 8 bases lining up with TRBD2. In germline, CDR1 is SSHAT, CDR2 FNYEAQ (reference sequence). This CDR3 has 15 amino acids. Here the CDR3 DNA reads TGTGCCTGCAGCGCACCCGGGAGGGACACCTACGAGCAGTACTTC. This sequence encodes CACSAPGRDTYEQYF.

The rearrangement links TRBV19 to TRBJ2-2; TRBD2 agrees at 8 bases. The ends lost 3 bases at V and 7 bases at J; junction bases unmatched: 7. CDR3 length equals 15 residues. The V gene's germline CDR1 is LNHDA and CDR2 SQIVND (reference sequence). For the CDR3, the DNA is TGTGCCAGTAGTATCAGCGGGAGAGGAGGCGGGGAGCTGTTTTTT. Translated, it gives CASSISGRGGGELFF.

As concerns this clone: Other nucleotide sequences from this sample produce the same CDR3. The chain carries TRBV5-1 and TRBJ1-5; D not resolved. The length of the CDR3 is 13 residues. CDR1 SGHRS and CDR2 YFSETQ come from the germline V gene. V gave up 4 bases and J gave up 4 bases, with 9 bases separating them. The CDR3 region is CASSLGPNQPQHF. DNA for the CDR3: TGCGCCAGCAGCCTTGGACCTAATCAGCCCCAGCATTTT. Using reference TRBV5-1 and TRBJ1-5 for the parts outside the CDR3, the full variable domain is KAGVTQTPRYLIKTRGQQVTLSCSPISGHRSVSWYQQTPGQGLQFLFEYFSETQRNKGNFPGRFSGRQFSNSRSEMNVSTLELGDSALYLCASSLGPNQPQHFGDGTRLSIL.

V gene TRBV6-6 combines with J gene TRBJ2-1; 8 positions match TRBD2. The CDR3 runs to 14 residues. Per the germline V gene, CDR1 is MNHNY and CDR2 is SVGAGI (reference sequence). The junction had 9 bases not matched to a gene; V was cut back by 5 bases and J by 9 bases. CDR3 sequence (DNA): TGTGCCAGCAGTGACCCGACTAGCGTAGGTGAGCAGTTCTTC. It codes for CASSDPTSVGEQFF.

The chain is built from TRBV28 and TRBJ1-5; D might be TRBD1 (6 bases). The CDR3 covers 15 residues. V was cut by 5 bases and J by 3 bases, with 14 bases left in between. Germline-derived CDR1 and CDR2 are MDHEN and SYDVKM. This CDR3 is CASSDRGAPNQPQHF. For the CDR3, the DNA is TGTGCCAGCAGTGATAGGGGGGCCCCCAATCAGCCCCAGCATTTT.

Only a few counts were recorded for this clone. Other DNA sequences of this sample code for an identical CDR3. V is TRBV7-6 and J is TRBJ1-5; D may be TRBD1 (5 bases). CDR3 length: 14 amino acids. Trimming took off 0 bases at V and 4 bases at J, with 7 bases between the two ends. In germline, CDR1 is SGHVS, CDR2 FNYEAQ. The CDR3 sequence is CASSLAGGNQPQHF. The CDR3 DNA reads TGTGCCAGCAGCTTAGCGGGGGGGAATCAGCCCCAGCATTTT.

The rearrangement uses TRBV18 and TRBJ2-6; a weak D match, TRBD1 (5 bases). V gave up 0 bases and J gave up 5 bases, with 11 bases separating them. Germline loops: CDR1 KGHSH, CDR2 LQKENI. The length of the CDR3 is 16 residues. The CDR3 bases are TGTGCCAGCTCACCACCGAAGGGGTTGAGGGCCAACGTCCTGACTTTC. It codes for CASSPPKGLRANVLTF.

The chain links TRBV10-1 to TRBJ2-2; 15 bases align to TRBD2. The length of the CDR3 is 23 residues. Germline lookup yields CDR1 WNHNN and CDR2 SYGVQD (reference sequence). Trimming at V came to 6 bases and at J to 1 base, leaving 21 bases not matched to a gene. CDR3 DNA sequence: TGCGCCAGCAGGGTAGGGGGCGGACTAGCGGGAGGGTTAAGTGGGTTGAACACCGGGGAGCTGTTTTTT. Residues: CASRVGGGLAGGLSGLNTGELFF.